This is a list of T cell receptor beta chains from one sample in a study of shared clonotypes between healthy human individuals. Generated by immunoSEQ multiplex PCR, the TCRdb table keeps only in-frame clones and is missing some. The sample includes roughly 500,000 clones, almost 97% of them seen just once. Sequencing was carried out using naive CD4+ T cells sorted from blood. The receptor source for this set is a woman aged 25 to 39 in good health. The CDR3 runs from the conserved cysteine through the conserved F or W. A D gene is named only where the DNA matches it firmly. Expanded clones get a size class; other rows say once, few or many, or leave the size out.

CDR3	DNA	D	V	J	size
CASSGTSGIDEQYF	TGTGCCAGCTCGGGGACTAGCGGGATCGACGAGCAGTACTTC	TRBD2	TRBV18	TRBJ2-7	.
CASSGGVRETQYF	TGTGCCAGCAGTGGAGGGGTGCGGGAGACCCAGTACTTC	.	TRBV6-1	TRBJ2-5	.
CASTKGEYSNQPQHF	TGTGCCAGCACGAAAGGGGAGTATAGCAATCAGCCCCAGCATTTT	.	TRBV2	TRBJ1-5	.
CASAPRQDQPQHF	TGTGCCAGCGCGCCTAGACAGGACCAGCCCCAGCATTTT	.	TRBV18	TRBJ1-5	.
CASSSPDRFYGYTF	TGTGCCAGCAGTTCCCCCGACAGGTTCTATGGCTACACCTTC	.	TRBV28	TRBJ1-2	.
CASNGQGLREQFF	TGTGCCAGCAACGGACAGGGGCTTCGGGAGCAGTTCTTC	TRBD1	TRBV2	TRBJ2-1	once
CASSLAGAFEQYF	TGTGCCAGCAGTTTAGCGGGAGCGTTCGAGCAGTACTTC	TRBD2	TRBV28	TRBJ2-7	.
CASSSTGLAGYEQYF	TGTGCCAGCAGCTCGACGGGACTAGCGGGCTACGAGCAGTACTTC	TRBD2	TRBV13	TRBJ2-7	.
CASRPPGGRAQEQYF	TGTGCCAGTAGACCACCCGGCGGGAGGGCCCAAGAGCAGTACTTC	TRBD2	TRBV19	TRBJ2-7	.
CASSPAANGDTQYF	TGTGCCAGCTCACCAGCCGCTAACGGGGATACGCAGTATTTT	.	TRBV18	TRBJ2-3	.
CASSSDSNSGNTIYF	TGTGCCAGCAGTAGTGACAGTAACTCTGGAAACACCATATATTTT	.	TRBV6-6	TRBJ1-3	.
CASSPPKGDGVKNIQYF	TGTGCCAGCTCACCACCAAAGGGGGACGGGGTCAAAAACATTCAGTACTTC	.	TRBV18	TRBJ2-4	.
CASSLEGARSYEQYF	TGTGCCAGCAGTTTGGAGGGGGCGCGATCCTACGAGCAGTACTTC	.	TRBV27	TRBJ2-7	.
CASSPRKRGSVLPRNTEAFF	TGTGCCAGCTCACCAAGGAAAAGGGGGTCTGTTCTGCCGCGGAACACTGAAGCTTTCTTT	.	TRBV18	TRBJ1-1	.
CASSIGGGQPQHF	TGTGCCAGTAGTATTGGGGGCGGTCAGCCCCAGCATTTT	.	TRBV19	TRBJ1-5	.
CASSPVPGQGQYNEQFF	TGTGCCAGCAGCCCAGTCCCGGGACAGGGACAATACAATGAGCAGTTCTTC	TRBD1	TRBV11-2	TRBJ2-1	.
CASSTAGGREQFF	TGTGCCAGTAGTACAGCGGGAGGGCGCGAGCAGTTCTTC	TRBD2	TRBV19	TRBJ2-1	once
CASSYSLRANNQPQHF	TGTGCCAGCAGTTACAGTCTCAGGGCAAACAATCAGCCCCAGCATTTT	.	TRBV6-6	TRBJ1-5	.
CASNPGGRGTDTQYF	TGTGCCAGTAACCCGGGGGGTCGCGGCACAGATACGCAGTATTTT	TRBD2	TRBV19	TRBJ2-3	.
CASSPGTRPVGYTF	TGTGCCAGCAGTCCCGGGACGCGGCCGGTTGGCTACACCTTC	.	TRBV6-6	TRBJ1-2	.
CASSSPSRPDTKVNEQFF	TGTGCCAGCAGTTCCCCTTCCCGACCTGATACAAAGGTGAATGAGCAGTTCTTC	.	TRBV28	TRBJ2-1	.
CASSADRGLNEKLFF	TGTGCCAGCAGCGCCGACAGGGGCCTTAATGAAAAACTGTTTTTT	TRBD1	TRBV5-8	TRBJ1-4	.
CASSLVAGTSGFNEQYF	TGTGCCAGCAGCTTAGTAGCCGGGACTAGCGGTTTCAACGAGCAGTACTTC	TRBD2	TRBV11-2	TRBJ2-7	.
CASRLYRGRTEAFF	TGTGCCAGCAGATTATACAGGGGGCGGACTGAAGCTTTCTTT	TRBD1	TRBV27	TRBJ1-1	.
CASSAQGTDGNTIYF	TGTGCCAGCAGCGCGCAGGGGACAGATGGAAACACCATATATTTT	TRBD1	TRBV9	TRBJ1-3	.
CASSRQGVEQYF	TGTGCCAGCAGTAGACAGGGAGTCGAGCAGTACTTC	TRBD1	TRBV2	TRBJ2-7	.